A selection of T cell receptor beta chains follows, all from one sample in a study of Graves' ophthalmopathy and Graves' hyperthyroidism. In TCRdb, the multiplex PCR reads were re-called with MiXCR into one record per CDR3 protein. Of 650,000 to 900,000 distinct CDR3 sequences listed, around 40% are singletons. Source material: peripheral blood. These receptors were collected from an adult man with Graves' ophthalmopathy. Each CDR3 is given with its conserved first and last residue. D genes are given only for firm matches. Clone sizes are given selectively: once, few, many, or a class where the clone is expanded.

CDR3 protein	CDR3 DNA	clone size	CDR3 length	V gene	J gene	D gene
CASSPGRLYEQYF	TGTGCCAGCAGCCCGGGACGGCTCTACGAGCAGTACTTC	.	13	TRBV11-2	TRBJ2-7	.
CASSGSEAFF	TGTGCCAGCTCCGGCTCTGAAGCTTTCTTT	few	10	TRBV2	TRBJ1-1	.
CSARDQFRVSNQPQHF	TGCAGTGCTAGAGATCAATTTAGGGTTAGCAATCAGCCCCAGCATTTT	once	16	TRBV20-1	TRBJ1-5	.
CATSGGTYYGYTF	TGTGCCACCAGCGGAGGGACCTACTATGGCTACACCTTC	.	13	TRBV15	TRBJ1-2	.
CASLDTDNYGYTF	TGTGCCAGCCTAGACACGGATAACTATGGCTACACCTTC	many	13	TRBV5-5	TRBJ1-2	.
CASRLLAGDEQYF	TGTGCCAGCAGACTCCTAGCGGGCGACGAGCAGTACTTC	.	13	TRBV6-5	TRBJ2-7	TRBD2
CATSRGTESYGYTF	TGTGCCACCAGCAGAGGGACAGAATCCTATGGCTACACCTTC	.	14	TRBV15	TRBJ1-2	.
CASSYLSPSSYNSPLHF	TGTGCCAGCAGTTACCTGTCTCCGAGCTCCTATAATTCACCCCTCCACTTT	once	17	TRBV7-9	TRBJ1-6	.
CAISEHDAIETQYF	TGTGCCATCAGTGAGCACGACGCAATAGAGACCCAGTACTTC	many	14	TRBV10-3	TRBJ2-5	.
CASSPRGRAGANVLTF	TGTGCCAGCTCACCACGAGGTAGGGCTGGGGCCAACGTCCTGACTTTC	few	16	TRBV9	TRBJ2-6	.
CAISQGQLNNYGYTF	TGTGCCATCAGCCAGGGGCAGCTCAATAACTATGGCTACACCTTC	.	15	TRBV10-3	TRBJ1-2	.
CSVEDTENTEAFF	TGCAGCGTTGAAGATACAGAGAACACTGAAGCTTTCTTT	many	13	TRBV29-1	TRBJ1-1	.
CAGGAQGALRMNTEAFF	TGTGCCGGCGGAGCTCAGGGGGCGCTTCGGATGAACACTGAAGCTTTCTTT	few	17	TRBV5-1	TRBJ1-1	TRBD1
CATADSANTGEILNYGYTF	TGTGCCACAGCGGACTCCGCGAACACCGGGGAGATCCTCAACTATGGCTACACCTTC	.	19	TRBV10-3	TRBJ1-2	.
CASTKRQGVSNQPQHF	TGTGCCAGCACCAAGCGACAGGGGGTGAGCAATCAGCCCCAGCATTTT	few	16	TRBV24-1	TRBJ1-5	TRBD1
CASSLVQLGTRELFF	TGCGCCAGCAGCTTGGTCCAGCTAGGCACCCGGGAGCTGTTTTTC	.	15	TRBV5-1	TRBJ2-2	.
CSVVRDGPYEQPQHF	TGCAGCGTTGTCAGGGACGGACCCTACGAGCAGCCCCAGCATTTT	.	15	TRBV29-1	TRBJ1-5	.
CASSFRTSKETQYF	TGCGCCAGCAGCTTCCGGACTAGCAAAGAGACCCAGTACTTC	few	14	TRBV4-3	TRBJ2-5	TRBD2
CASSLAAPRTSGNTIYF	TGTGCCAGCAGCTTGGCCGCCCCCAGGACCTCTGGAAACACCATATATTTT	.	17	TRBV2	TRBJ1-3	.
CASRGQGEQPQHF	TGTGCCAGCAGAGGCCAGGGTGAGCAGCCCCAGCATTTT	.	13	TRBV25-1	TRBJ1-5	.
CAWSPQERHNQPQHF	TGTGCCTGGAGCCCCCAGGAGCGACACAATCAGCCCCAGCATTTT	few	15	TRBV24-1	TRBJ1-5	.
CASSPRVIEPETQYF	TGTGCCAGCAGCCCCCGGGTCATTGAGCCGGAGACCCAGTACTTC	many	15	TRBV2	TRBJ2-5	.
CASSSFMTGELFF	TGTGCCAGCAGCTCCTTTATGACCGGGGAGCTGTTTTTT	few	13	TRBV7-2	TRBJ2-2	.
CASSSRLRPYEKLFF	TGTGCCAGCAGTTCAAGGTTACGTCCCTATGAAAAACTGTTTTTT	.	15	TRBV27	TRBJ1-4	.
CASSARSNTEAFF	TGTGCCAGCAGTGCCAGGTCCAACACTGAAGCTTTCTTT	.	13	TRBV5-4	TRBJ1-1	.
CASSQELGPNSPLHF	TGTGCCAGCAGCCAAGAGCTCGGACCCAATTCACCCCTCCACTTT	few	15	TRBV4-2	TRBJ1-6	.
CSARGRKVNTEAFF	TGCAGTGCTAGAGGTCGCAAGGTTAACACTGAAGCTTTCTTT	.	14	TRBV20-1	TRBJ1-1	.
CASSLMGDYGYTF	TGTGCCAGCAGCTTGATGGGGGACTATGGCTACACCTTC	many	13	TRBV7-9	TRBJ1-2	.
CASSLDRDGETQYF	TGTGCCAGCAGCTTAGACAGAGATGGAGAGACCCAGTACTTC	many	14	TRBV7-3	TRBJ2-5	.
CASSPLQDSPLHF	TGTGCCAGCTCACCTCTACAGGATTCACCCCTCCACTTT	.	13	TRBV2	TRBJ1-6	.
CASSLLDRLNTGELFF	TGTGCCAGCAGCCTCCTTGACAGATTGAACACCGGGGAGCTGTTTTTT	few	16	TRBV7-9	TRBJ2-2	.
CAKVHVARRSTQYF	TGTGCCAAGGTACACGTCGCGAGGAGAAGTACGCAGTACTTC	many	14	TRBV7-9	TRBJ2-7	.
CASSYGQGYNSPLHF	TGTGCCAGCAGTTATGGGCAGGGGTACAATTCACCCCTCCACTTT	few	15	TRBV6-5	TRBJ1-6	.
CASSNGGPGTGELFF	TGTGCCAGCAGTAACGGGGGGCCAGGCACCGGGGAGCTGTTTTTT	once	15	TRBV25-1	TRBJ2-2	.
CASSFPRANVLTF	TGTGCCAGCAGCTTTCCGCGGGCCAACGTCCTGACTTTC	few	13	TRBV7-6	TRBJ2-6	.
CASSSRDYLSGETQYF	TGTGCCAGCAGCTCCCGGGACTACCTGTCAGGAGAGACCCAGTACTTC	.	16	TRBV5-6	TRBJ2-5	TRBD2
CATSDPFRGTGELFF	TGTGCCACCAGTGACCCGTTCAGGGGCACCGGGGAGCTGTTTTTT	few	15	TRBV25-1	TRBJ2-2	.
CASSSLRTAYGYTF	TGTGCCAGCAGCTCCCTGCGGACAGCTTATGGCTACACCTTC	.	14	TRBV5-8	TRBJ1-2	.
CATSRDVRGWYPETQYF	TGTGCCACCAGCAGAGATGTAAGGGGGTGGTACCCCGAGACCCAGTACTTC	many	17	TRBV15	TRBJ2-5	.
CASAPRGVGETQYF	TGTGCCAGCGCTCCAAGGGGGGTTGGTGAGACCCAGTACTTC	.	14	TRBV10-3	TRBJ2-5	.
CASNYRRQANQPQHF	TGTGCCAGTAACTATCGGCGACAGGCCAATCAGCCCCAGCATTTT	many	15	TRBV2	TRBJ1-5	.
CATSDSRADTQYF	TGTGCCACCAGTGATTCCAGAGCAGATACGCAGTATTTT	.	13	TRBV24-1	TRBJ2-3	.